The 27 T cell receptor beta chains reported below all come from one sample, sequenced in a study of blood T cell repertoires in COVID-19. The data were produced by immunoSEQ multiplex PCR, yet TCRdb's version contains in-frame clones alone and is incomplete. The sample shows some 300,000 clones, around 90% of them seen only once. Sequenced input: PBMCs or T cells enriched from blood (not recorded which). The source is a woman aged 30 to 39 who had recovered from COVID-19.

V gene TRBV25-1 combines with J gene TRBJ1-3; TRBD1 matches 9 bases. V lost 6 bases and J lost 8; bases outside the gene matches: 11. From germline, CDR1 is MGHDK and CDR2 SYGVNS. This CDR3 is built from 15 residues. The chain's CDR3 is CASSSNRDRVYTIYF. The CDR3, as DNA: TGTGCCAGCAGCTCCAACCGGGACAGGGTATACACCATATATTTT.

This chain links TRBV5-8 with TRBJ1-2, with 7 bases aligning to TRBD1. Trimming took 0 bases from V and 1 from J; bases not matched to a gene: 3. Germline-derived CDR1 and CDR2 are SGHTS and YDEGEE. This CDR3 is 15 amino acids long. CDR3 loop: CASSLGGQINYGYTF. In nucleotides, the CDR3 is TGTGCCAGCAGCTTGGGGGGACAGATTAACTATGGCTACACCTTC. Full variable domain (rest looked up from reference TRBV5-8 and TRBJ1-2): EAGVTQSPTHLIKTRGQQATLRCSPISGHTSVYWYQQALGLGLQFLLWYDEGEERNRGNFPPRFSGRQFPNYSSELNVNALELEDSALYLCASSLGGQINYGYTFGSGTRLTVV.

The CDR3 nucleotides are TGTGCCAGCAGCCCAGGGGGGTGGCTTGGCTACACCTTC. Protein: CASSPGGWLGYTF. V gene TRBV7-3 combines with J gene TRBJ1-2, with 7 bases that match TRBD1. Germline V gives CDR1 SGHTA, CDR2 FQGTGA. There are 13 residues in the CDR3. V was pared by 5 bases and J by 7 bases, with 7 bases of the junction left unmatched.

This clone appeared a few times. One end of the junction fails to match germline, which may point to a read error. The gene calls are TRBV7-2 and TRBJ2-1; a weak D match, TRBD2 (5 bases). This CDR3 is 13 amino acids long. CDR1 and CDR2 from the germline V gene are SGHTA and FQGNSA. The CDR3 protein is CASSFGMEESPIF. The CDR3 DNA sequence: TGTGCCAGCAGCTTCGGAATGGAGGAAAGCCCAATCTTC. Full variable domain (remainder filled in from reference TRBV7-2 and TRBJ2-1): GAGVSQSPSNKVTEKGKDVELRCDPISGHTALYWYRQSLGQGLEFLIYFQGNSAPDKSGLPSDRFSAERTGGSVSTLTIQRTQQEDSAVYLCASSFGMEESPIFGPGTRLTVL.

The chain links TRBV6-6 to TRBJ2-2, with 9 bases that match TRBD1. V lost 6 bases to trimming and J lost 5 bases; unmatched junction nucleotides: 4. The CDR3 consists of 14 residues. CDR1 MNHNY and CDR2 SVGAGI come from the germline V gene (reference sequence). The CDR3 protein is CASRRDRATGELFF. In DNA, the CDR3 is TGTGCCAGCAGGAGGGACAGGGCAACCGGGGAGCTGTTTTTT.

CDR3 region: CASSPWDSNEKLFF. The CDR3 region has the DNA TGTGCCAGCTCACCCTGGGACAGTAATGAAAAACTGTTTTTT. The rearrangement links TRBV18 to TRBJ1-4; 7 bases map to TRBD1. CDR3 length equals 14 residues. Germline CDR1 is KGHSH and CDR2 is LQKENI. Trimming cost V 3 bases and J 4 bases; bases outside gene matches: 2.

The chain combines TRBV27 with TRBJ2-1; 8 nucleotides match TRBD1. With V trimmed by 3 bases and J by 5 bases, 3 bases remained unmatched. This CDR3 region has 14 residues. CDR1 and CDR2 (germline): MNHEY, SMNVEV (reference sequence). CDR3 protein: CASSFRTGHNEQFF. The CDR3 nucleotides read TGTGCCAGCAGTTTCAGGACAGGGCACAATGAGCAGTTCTTC.

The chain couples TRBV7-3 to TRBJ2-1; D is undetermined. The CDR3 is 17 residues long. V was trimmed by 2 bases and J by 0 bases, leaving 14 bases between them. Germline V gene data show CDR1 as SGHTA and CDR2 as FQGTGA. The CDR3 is CASSLVGSPSSYNEQFF. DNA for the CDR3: TGTGCCAGCAGCTTAGTGGGCTCCCCATCCTCCTACAATGAGCAGTTCTTC.

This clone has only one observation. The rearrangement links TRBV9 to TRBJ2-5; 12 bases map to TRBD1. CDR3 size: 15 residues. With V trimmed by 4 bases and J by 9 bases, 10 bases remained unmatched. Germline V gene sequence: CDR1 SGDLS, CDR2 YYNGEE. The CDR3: CASSSGTGGSEPQYF. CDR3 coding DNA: TGTGCCAGCAGCTCCGGGACAGGGGGCTCGGAGCCCCAGTACTTC.

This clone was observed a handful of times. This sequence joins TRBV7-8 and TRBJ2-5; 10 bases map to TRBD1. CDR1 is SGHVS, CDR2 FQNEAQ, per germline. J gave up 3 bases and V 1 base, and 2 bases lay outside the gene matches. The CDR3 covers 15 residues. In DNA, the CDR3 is TGTGCCAGCAGCTTAGGACAGGGGGCCGAAGAGACCCAGTACTTC. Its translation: CASSLGQGAEETQYF.

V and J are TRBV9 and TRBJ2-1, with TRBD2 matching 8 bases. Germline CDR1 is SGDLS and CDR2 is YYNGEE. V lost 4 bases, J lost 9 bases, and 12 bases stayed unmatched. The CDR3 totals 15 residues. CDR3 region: CASSPGPGLAPEQFF. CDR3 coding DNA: TGTGCCAGCAGCCCAGGGCCCGGACTAGCCCCTGAGCAGTTCTTC.

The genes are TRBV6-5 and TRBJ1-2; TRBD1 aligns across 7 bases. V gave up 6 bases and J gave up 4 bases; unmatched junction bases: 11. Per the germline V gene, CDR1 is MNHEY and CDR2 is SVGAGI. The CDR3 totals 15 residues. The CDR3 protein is CASRPTPGTVYGYTF. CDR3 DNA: TGTGCCAGCAGGCCCACCCCCGGGACAGTCTATGGCTACACCTTC.

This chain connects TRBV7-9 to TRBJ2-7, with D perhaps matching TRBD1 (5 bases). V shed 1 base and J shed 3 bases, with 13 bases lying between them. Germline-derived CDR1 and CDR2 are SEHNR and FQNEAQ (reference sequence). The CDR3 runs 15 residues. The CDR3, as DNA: TGTGCCAGCAGCTTAGTAGGTCGGCAGGGCTACGAGCAGTACTTC. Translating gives CASSLVGRQGYEQYF.

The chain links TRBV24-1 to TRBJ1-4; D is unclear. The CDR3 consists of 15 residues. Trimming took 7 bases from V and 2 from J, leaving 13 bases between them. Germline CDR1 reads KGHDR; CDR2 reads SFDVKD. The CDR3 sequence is CATSAGWATNEKLFF. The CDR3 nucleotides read TGTGCCACCAGCGCGGGTTGGGCTACTAATGAAAAACTGTTTTTT.

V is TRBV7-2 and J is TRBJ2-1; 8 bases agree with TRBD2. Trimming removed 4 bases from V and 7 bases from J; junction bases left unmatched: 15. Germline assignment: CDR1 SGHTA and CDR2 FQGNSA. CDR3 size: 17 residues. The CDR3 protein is CASSSEGLDRRGNEQFF. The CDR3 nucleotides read TGTGCCAGCAGCTCAGAGGGACTAGACCGGCGGGGGAATGAGCAGTTCTTC. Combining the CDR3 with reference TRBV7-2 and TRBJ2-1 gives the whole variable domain GAGVSQSPSNKVTEKGKDVELRCDPISGHTALYWYRQSLGQGLEFLIYFQGNSAPDKSGLPSDRFSAERTGGSVSTLTIQRTQQEDSAVYLCASSSEGLDRRGNEQFFGPGTRLTVL.

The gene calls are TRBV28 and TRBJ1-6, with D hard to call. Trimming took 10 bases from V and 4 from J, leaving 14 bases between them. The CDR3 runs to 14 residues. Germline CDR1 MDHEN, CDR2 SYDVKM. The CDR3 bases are TGTGCCACCTCCCCCCGGACTTATAATTCACCCCTCCACTTT. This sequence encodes CATSPRTYNSPLHF.

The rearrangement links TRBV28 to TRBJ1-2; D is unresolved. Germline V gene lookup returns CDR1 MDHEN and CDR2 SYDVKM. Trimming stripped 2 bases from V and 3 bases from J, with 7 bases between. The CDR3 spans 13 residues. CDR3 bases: TGTGCCAGCAGTTTAAGCGTTTACTATGGCTACACCTTC. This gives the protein CASSLSVYYGYTF.

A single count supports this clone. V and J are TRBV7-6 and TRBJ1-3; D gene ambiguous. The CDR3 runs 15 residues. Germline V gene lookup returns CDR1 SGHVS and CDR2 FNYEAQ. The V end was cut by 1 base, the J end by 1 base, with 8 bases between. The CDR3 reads CASSLGAQSGNTIYF. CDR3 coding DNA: TGTGCCAGCAGCTTAGGGGCCCAGTCTGGAAACACCATATATTTT.

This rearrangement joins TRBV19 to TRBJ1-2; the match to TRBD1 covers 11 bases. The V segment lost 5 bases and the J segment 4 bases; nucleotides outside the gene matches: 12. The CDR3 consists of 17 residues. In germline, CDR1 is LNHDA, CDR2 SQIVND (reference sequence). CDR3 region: CASSPPLGTGGIYGYTF. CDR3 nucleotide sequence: TGTGCCAGTAGTCCGCCACTAGGGACAGGGGGTATCTATGGCTACACCTTC.

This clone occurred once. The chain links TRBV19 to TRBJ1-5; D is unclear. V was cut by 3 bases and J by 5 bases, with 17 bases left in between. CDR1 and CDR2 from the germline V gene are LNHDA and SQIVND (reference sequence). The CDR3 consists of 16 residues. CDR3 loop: CASSIFLGGRDQPQHF. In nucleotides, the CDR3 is TGTGCCAGTAGTATTTTTCTGGGAGGGAGGGATCAGCCCCAGCATTTT.

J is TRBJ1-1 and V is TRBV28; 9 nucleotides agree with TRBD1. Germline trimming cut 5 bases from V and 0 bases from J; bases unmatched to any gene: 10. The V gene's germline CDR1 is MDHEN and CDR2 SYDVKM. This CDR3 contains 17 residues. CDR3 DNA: TGTGCCAGCAGTCTCCGGACAGGGGACGTGATGAACACTGAAGCTTTCTTT. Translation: CASSLRTGDVMNTEAFF.

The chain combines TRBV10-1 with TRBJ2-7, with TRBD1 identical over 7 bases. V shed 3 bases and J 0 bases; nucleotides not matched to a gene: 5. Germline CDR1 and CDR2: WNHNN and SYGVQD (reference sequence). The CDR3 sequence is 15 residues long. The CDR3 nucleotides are TGCGCCAGCAGTGACCCGGACAGGAGCTCCTACGAGCAGTACTTC. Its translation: CASSDPDRSSYEQYF.

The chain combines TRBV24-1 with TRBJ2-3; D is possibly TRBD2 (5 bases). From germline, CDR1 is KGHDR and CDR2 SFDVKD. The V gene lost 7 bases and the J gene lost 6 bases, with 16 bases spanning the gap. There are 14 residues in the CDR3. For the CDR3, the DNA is TGTGCCACCAGCCTTACCGCCGGGGAGGATACGCAGTATTTT. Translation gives CATSLTAGEDTQYF.

The CDR3 region has the DNA TGTGCCAGCAGCCCCCTGGACAGGGTCACCTACAATGAGCAGTTCTTC. It specifies CASSPLDRVTYNEQFF. The chain links TRBV7-9 to TRBJ2-1, with 8 bases identical to TRBD1. Trimming at V came to 5 bases and at J to 2 bases, leaving 8 bases not matched to a gene. Germline V CDR1 and CDR2: SEHNR, FQNEAQ (reference sequence). The CDR3 runs to 16 residues.

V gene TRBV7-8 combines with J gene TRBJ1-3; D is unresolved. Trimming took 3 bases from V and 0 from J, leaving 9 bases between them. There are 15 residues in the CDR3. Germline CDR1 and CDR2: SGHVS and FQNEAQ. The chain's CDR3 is CASSFLRSSGNTIYF. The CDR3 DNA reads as TGTGCCAGCAGCTTTCTGCGGAGCTCTGGAAACACCATATATTTT.

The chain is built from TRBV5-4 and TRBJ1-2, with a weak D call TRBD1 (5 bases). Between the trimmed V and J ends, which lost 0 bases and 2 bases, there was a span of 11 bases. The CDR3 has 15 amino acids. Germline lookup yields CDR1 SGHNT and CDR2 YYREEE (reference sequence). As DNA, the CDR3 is TGTGCCAGCAGCTTGGTGGGGGAGGGGAACTATGGCTACACCTTC. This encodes CASSLVGEGNYGYTF.

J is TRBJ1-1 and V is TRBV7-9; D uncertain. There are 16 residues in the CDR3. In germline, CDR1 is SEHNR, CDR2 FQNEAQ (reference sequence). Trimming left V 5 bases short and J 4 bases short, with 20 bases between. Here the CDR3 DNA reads TGTGCCAGCAGCCTAGACACTACACCATCCCGCACTGAAGCTTTCTTT. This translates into CASSLDTTPSRTEAFF.